This T cell receptor beta chain was recovered during a study of blood T cell repertoires in COVID-19 (dated by TCRdb to about 2020). Regarding the research as a whole: The collaborator samples originated in the United States, Italy and Spain and spanned the acute and convalescent phases of COVID-19. The prospective study material was composed of cDNA or gDNA derived from T cells, B-cell-depleted T cells, or PBMCs. The dataset comprised deeply sampled blood TCRbeta repertoires from subjects exposed to, actively infected with, or recovered from COVID-19. The repertoires were released in a freely available public database intended as a resource for research on the immune response to SARS-CoV-2. Samples came from the ongoing ImmuneRACE study (first 160 participants) plus 1,254 subjects from 6 global collaborators. The sample metadata nearly always contained a de-identified subject ID, COVID-19 status, age in years and sex. Where HLA class I and class II types were available, the types were taken from metadata supplied by the sample provider, not from assay-based typing.

The germline V gene supplies CDR1 KGHSH and CDR2 LQKENI. At the junction V is shortened by 1 base and J by 3 bases; bases outside the gene matches: 7. Measured from the cysteine to the phenylalanine, the CDR3 is 16 residues long. The entry retains the CDR3 DNA only, 48 bases that are in frame from base 1. Broad study findings and their caveats: The quantity of clinical and demographic metadata differed by source and by participant and was supplied without curation.

Collaborating institutions collected whole blood in K2EDTA tubes following their own protocols. For TCRbeta analysis, collaborator samples were shipped as frozen whole blood, as isolated PBMCs, or as DNA extracted from either sample type. With regard to this clone: Its specific antigen is unknown. Base qualities were left out, and no much larger clone turns up one base away.

The immunoSEQ Assay, a bias-controlled multiplex PCR, was used to amplify TCRbeta CDR3 regions from genomic DNA. The paper's data handling went like this. The number of nucleated cells in each sample was estimated from the amplification of reference gene primers within the assay. To quantify the absolute abundance of each unique TCRbeta CDR3 rearrangement, sequence reads were collapsed and filtered. For each sample, productive Simpson clonality was calculated as the square root of Simpson's diversity index over productive rearrangements. TCRdb stores this immuneACCESS table with in-frame sequences only. Part of the clones is absent; in the studies checked, under half of the shortfall reflects unresolved V genes, and no reason is known for the rest. D and trimming come from the DNA, and the V and J calls and clone size come from that table. The sample table records 200,000 to 250,000 clones; around 88% of these occur just once. The top ten hold 1.4% to 1.5% of the sample.

Here the chain combines TRBV18 and TRBJ1-1, with 8 middle bases fitting TRBD1. The material sequenced was peripheral blood. The TCR was taken from a man younger than 35 with active or convalescent COVID-19. The CDR3 reads CASSPRRGLRDTEAFF. The DNA reads as follows: TGTGCCAGCTCACCACGCAGGGGGCTTCGGGACACTGAAGCTTTCTTT. Joined to the reference TRBV18 and TRBJ1-1 proteins, this CDR3 gives the full variable domain: NAGVMQNPRHLVRRRGQEARLRCSPMKGHSHVYWYRQLPEEGLKFMVYLQKENIIDESGMPKERFSAEFPKEGPSILRIQQVVRGDSAAYFCASSPRRGLRDTEAFFGQGTRLTVV.